Each of the 5 T cell receptor beta chains below was sequenced from the same sample in a study of molecular identifiers for immune sequencing clone quantification. TCRdb called the PCR reads again in MiXCR, with one record for every CDR3 protein. This table has 100,000 or so distinct CDR3 sequences, over 30% appearing once. Sequenced material: naive CD8+ T cells from blood, with Jurkat cell RNA spiked in. Subset given: FACS-sorted CD8+CD4-CCR7+CD45RA+ naive T cells. The receptors derive from a human donor in good health. Some libraries in this study had Jurkat cell RNA spiked in.

The chain uses TRBV24-1 and TRBJ2-3; D is unclear. The germline V gene encodes CDR1 KGHDR and CDR2 SFDVKD. V shed 0 bases and J shed 8 bases, with 17 bases lying between them. The CDR3 covers 16 residues. The CDR3 protein is CATSDLLVVPPATQYF. As DNA, the CDR3 is TGTGCCACCAGTGATTTGCTCGTAGTCCCGCCCGCTACGCAGTATTTT.

The chain has TRBV7-3 and TRBJ2-2; TRBD2 matches at 8 bases. This CDR3 has 16 amino acids. CDR1 and CDR2 (germline): SGHTA, FQGTGA. The ends lost 2 bases at V and 4 bases at J; junction bases unmatched: 6. Here the CDR3 reads CASSLGGGRITGELFF. For the CDR3, the DNA is TGTGCCAGCAGCTTAGGCGGCGGGAGGATCACCGGGGAGCTGTTTTTT.

The chain is built from TRBV11-2 and TRBJ2-1; 9 bases are a match to TRBD2. The CDR3 runs 15 residues. Germline V gene lookup returns CDR1 SGHAT and CDR2 FQNNGV. V dropped 5 bases and J dropped 5; count of bases not matched to a gene: 7. The CDR3 spells CASSVAGGRNNEQFF. The CDR3 region has the DNA TGTGCCAGCAGCGTGGCGGGGGGGCGAAACAATGAGCAGTTCTTC. Full variable domain (rest looked up from reference TRBV11-2 and TRBJ2-1): EAGVAQSPRYKIIEKRQSVAFWCNPISGHATLYWYQQILGQGPKLLIQFQNNGVVDDSQLPKDRFSAERLKGVDSTLKIQPAKLEDSAVYLCASSVAGGRNNEQFFGPGTRLTVL.

The CDR3 protein is CASSTPGGIHTGELFF. The CDR3 DNA reads as TGTGCCAGCAGCACTCCCGGGGGGATCCACACCGGGGAGCTGTTTTTT. The chain is built from TRBV7-9 and TRBJ2-2; 7 bases agree with TRBD2. There are 16 residues in the CDR3. From germline, CDR1 is SEHNR and CDR2 FQNEAQ (reference sequence). Unmatched junction bases numbered 9, after V lost 5 bases and J lost 3 bases.

This clonotype was counted between two and nine times. The chain joins TRBV28 to TRBJ2-3, with 8 bases that match TRBD1. V shed 1 base, J shed 2 bases, and the junction held 5 bases outside the gene matches. This CDR3 has 16 residues. Germline V CDR1 and CDR2: MDHEN, SYDVKM. The CDR3 protein is CASSLLDRVPTDTQYF. CDR3 DNA sequence: TGTGCCAGCAGTTTATTGGACAGGGTGCCCACAGATACGCAGTATTTT.